Listed below are T cell receptor beta chains from one sample, sequenced in a study of blood T cells in healthy people across ages. Via MiXCR, TCRdb re-called the 5' RACE reads, giving one row per CDR3 protein. The profile covers some 640,000 distinct CDR3 sequences, with 25% to 30% appearing a single time and approximately 14% taken by the ten largest. The source material was blood. These receptors all stem from a woman at least 80 years old in good health. The CDR3 runs from the conserved cysteine through the conserved F or W. Each record gives: CDR3 DNA, CDR3 protein, V gene, J gene, D gene, clone size. The D gene is left open where the match is weak. Clone size is stated in some rows and not others, as once, few, many or a class when expanded.

TGTGCCAGCATGGGGAGGAATTCACCCCTCCACTTT	CASMGRNSPLHF	TRBV28	TRBJ1-6	NA	NA
TGCAGCGTCTCACGGCTAGCGGGGGGTCCGGGTACGCAGTATTTT	CSVSRLAGGPGTQYF	TRBV29-1	TRBJ2-3	TRBD2	many
TGTGCCAGCAGCAAAGTATCGTCAGGGGGAAGTTACGAGCAGTACTTC	CASSKVSSGGSYEQYF	TRBV21-1	TRBJ2-7	NA	many
TGTGCCAGCAGTTTATCCCTAGCCGTGAGTGAGCAGTTCTTC	CASSLSLAVSEQFF	TRBV28	TRBJ2-1	NA	few
TGCGCCAGCAGCTCGGAGGGGGTTGAGCAGTTCTTC	CASSSEGVEQFF	TRBV5-1	TRBJ2-1	NA	NA
TGTGCCAGCAGCTGGGACAATAATGAGCAGTTCTTC	CASSWDNNEQFF	TRBV7-9	TRBJ2-1	NA	NA
TGCGCCAGCAGCCAAGGTCCGACAATTAATTCACCCCTCCACTTT	CASSQGPTINSPLHF	TRBV4-3	TRBJ1-6	NA	few
TGTGCCAGCAGTGAAATCCCGGGGGATACGCAGTATTTT	CASSEIPGDTQYF	TRBV7-2	TRBJ2-3	NA	NA
TGCGCCAGCAGGTGGATCGCTACAGGGGTAGAGACCCAGTACTTC	CASRWIATGVETQYF	TRBV5-1	TRBJ2-5	TRBD1	many
TGTGCCTGGAACAGGGAGAATCAGCCCCAGCATTTT	CAWNRENQPQHF	TRBV30	TRBJ1-5	NA	many
TGTGCCAGCACTGGGAGCCAAGAGACCCAGTACTTC	CASTGSQETQYF	TRBV12-3/TRBV12-4	TRBJ2-5	NA	many
TGCAGTGCTAGAGATGGGCAGGGGCGAGCAGAGACCCAGTACTTC	CSARDGQGRAETQYF	TRBV20-1	TRBJ2-5	NA	few
TGCAGTGCTAGAGGACAGGGGAGAAACTATGGCTACACCTTC	CSARGQGRNYGYTF	TRBV20-1	TRBJ1-2	TRBD1	many
TGTGCCAGCAGCCAAGATCCCAGGGGTTACTACGAGCAGTACTTC	CASSQDPRGYYEQYF	TRBV3-1	TRBJ2-7	NA	many
TGTGCCAGCAGCCTCGACAATTTGGGAGGGAAGGGCTACACCTTC	CASSLDNLGGKGYTF	TRBV6-5	TRBJ1-2	NA	NA
TGCGCCAGCAGCACCGACGGGACACGGGGTTCACCCCTCCACTTT	CASSTDGTRGSPLHF	TRBV5-1	TRBJ1-6	NA	many
TGTGCCAGCAGCCCCCGAGGTAGCGGGAATCAAGAGACCCAGTACTTC	CASSPRGSGNQETQYF	TRBV7-2	TRBJ2-5	TRBD2	many
TGTGCCAGCAGCGGCACAGATGGGCGGGGCTACACCTTC	CASSGTDGRGYTF	TRBV12-3/TRBV12-4	TRBJ1-2	NA	few
TGTGCCAGCAGCGTGGGGGGGCTGGGTCAGCCCCAGCATTTT	CASSVGGLGQPQHF	TRBV9	TRBJ1-5	NA	many
TGTGCCAGCCGCTTAGGGGGGTACAATGAGCAGTTCTTC	CASRLGGYNEQFF	TRBV28	TRBJ2-1	NA	many
TGTGCCAGCTCACGGTCAGGGAACACTGAAGCTTTCTTT	CASSRSGNTEAFF	TRBV18	TRBJ1-1	NA	NA
TGTGCCAGCAGCTTAAGGAGTCAACCGGGACTAGCGCGAGATACGCAGTATTTT	CASSLRSQPGLARDTQYF	TRBV7-3	TRBJ2-3	TRBD2	NA